These 28 T cell receptor beta chains were all obtained from the same sample, sequenced in a study of radiotherapy plus CTLA-4 blockade in lung cancer. Repertoires were generated with immunoSEQ multiplex PCR, while TCRdb's copy carries only in-frame clones and drops some. The sample has some 50,000 clones; roughly 81% are singletons. Source: peripheral blood, taken from a patient treated with radiotherapy plus ipilimumab. The receptor set was obtained from a human donor with non-small cell lung cancer whose response to radiotherapy plus ipilimumab could not be evaluated.

Of note for this clone: Additional DNA sequences in this sample encode the identical CDR3. The genes are TRBV18 and TRBJ1-1, with TRBD1 identical over 8 bases. The junction had 0 bases not matched to a gene; V was cut back by 2 bases and J by 4 bases. Germline V gene lookup returns CDR1 KGHSH and CDR2 LQKENI. This CDR3 spans 13 amino acids. CDR3 bases: TGTGCCAGCTCACCAGACAGGGGCACTGAAGCTTTCTTT. It translates to CASSPDRGTEAFF. The full variable domain, in which reference TRBV18 and TRBJ1-1 provide the parts outside the CDR3, is NAGVMQNPRHLVRRRGQEARLRCSPMKGHSHVYWYRQLPEEGLKFMVYLQKENIIDESGMPKERFSAEFPKEGPSILRIQQVVRGDSAAYFCASSPDRGTEAFFGQGTRLTVV.

This clone was observed a handful of times. This chain uses TRBV28 with TRBJ2-3; 12 bases are a match to TRBD2. Trimming took 2 bases from V and 5 from J; bases not matched to a gene: 8. The CDR3 sequence is 17 residues long. From germline, CDR1 is MDHEN and CDR2 SYDVKM. The CDR3 DNA reads TGTGCCAGCAGTTTAGGGCAACTAGCGGGAGGTCAAGATACGCAGTATTTT. Translated, it gives CASSLGQLAGGQDTQYF.

This sequence joins TRBV9 and TRBJ2-1, with D perhaps TRBD1 (5 bases). This CDR3 has 13 residues. Germline CDR1 SGDLS, CDR2 YYNGEE. The germline V and J ends were trimmed by 3 bases and 5 bases, with 9 bases remaining between them. CDR3 sequence (DNA): TGTGCCAGCAGCGCAACAGGTCACAATGAGCAGTTCTTC. Translating it yields CASSATGHNEQFF.

The chain is built from TRBV9 and TRBJ2-1; 12 positions match TRBD2. Germline loops: CDR1 SGDLS, CDR2 YYNGEE. J lost 2 bases, V lost 0 bases, and 6 bases had no gene match. The CDR3 sequence is 18 residues long. The CDR3 here is CASSVELAGGLTYNEQFF. The CDR3, as DNA: TGTGCCAGCAGCGTAGAGCTAGCGGGAGGGTTGACCTACAATGAGCAGTTCTTC. Together with reference TRBV9 and TRBJ2-1, the CDR3 gives the full variable domain: DSGVTQTPKHLITATGQRVTLRCSPRSGDLSVYWYQQSLDQGLQFLIQYYNGEERAKGNILERFSAQQFPDLHSELNLSSLELGDSALYFCASSVELAGGLTYNEQFFGPGTRLTVL.

The rearrangement joins TRBV27 to TRBJ2-5; a weak D match, TRBD2 (5 bases). This CDR3 comprises 12 residues. CDR1 is MNHEY and CDR2 is SMNVEV in the germline V gene (reference sequence). Trimming left V 2 bases short and J 11 bases short, with 12 bases between. The CDR3 region has the DNA TGTGCCAGCAGTTTAGCCTACGGGGAGCAGTACTTC. Residues: CASSLAYGEQYF.

The chain combines TRBV30 with TRBJ1-3; 7 nucleotides line up with TRBD1. Looked up from germline, CDR1 is GTSNPN and CDR2 is SVGIG (reference sequence). Trimming removed 4 bases from V and 0 bases from J; junction bases left unmatched: 6. This CDR3 region has 15 residues. This CDR3 is CAWNRDSFSGNTIYF. CDR3 bases: TGTGCCTGGAATAGGGACAGCTTCTCTGGAAACACCATATATTTT.

The V call is TRBV19, the J call TRBJ2-7; 7 bases align to TRBD1. V lost 5 bases to trimming and J lost 7 bases; unmatched junction nucleotides: 14. CDR1 and CDR2 (germline): LNHDA, SQIVND (reference sequence). The CDR3 covers 15 residues. The DNA of the CDR3 is TGTGCCAGTAGTGCGAAGACAGGGCCACGGCGAGAGCAGTACTTC. Amino acid sequence: CASSAKTGPRREQYF.

DNA for the CDR3: TGTGCCAGCACCTGGCACACCGGGGAGCTGTTTTTT. It specifies CASTWHTGELFF. This chain uses TRBV2 with TRBJ2-2; the D is unclear. The germline gives CDR1 SNHLY, CDR2 FYNNEI. This CDR3 is built from 12 residues. V gave up 7 bases and J gave up 3 bases, with 6 bases separating them.

This rearrangement joins TRBV6-5 to TRBJ2-2; a weak D match, TRBD2 (5 bases). CDR3 length: 14 residues. The germline V and J ends were trimmed by 6 bases and 1 base, with 9 bases remaining between them. CDR1 MNHEY and CDR2 SVGAGI come from the germline V gene. The CDR3 DNA follows: TGTGCCAGCAGCCCCGGACTGAACACCGGGGAGCTGTTTTTT. This gives the protein CASSPGLNTGELFF.

J is TRBJ2-1 and V is TRBV7-6; 11 nucleotides match TRBD2. Looked up from germline, CDR1 is SGHVS and CDR2 is FNYEAQ. CDR3 length equals 18 residues. The ends lost 1 base at V and 7 bases at J; junction bases unmatched: 12. The CDR3 DNA follows: TGTGCCAGCAGCTTAGGCCCGGAGGGTAGCGGGAGGGGAAATGAGCAGTTCTTC. Its protein is CASSLGPEGSGRGNEQFF.

The V call is TRBV7-2, the J call TRBJ1-2; D remains ambiguous. Germline-derived CDR1 and CDR2 are SGHTA and FQGNSA. V lost 1 base and J lost 4, with 7 bases in between. The CDR3 loop spans 13 amino acids. Here the CDR3 DNA reads TGTGCCAGCAGCTTAGTTGGCCTCTATGGCTACACCTTC. It is translated as CASSLVGLYGYTF. The full variable domain, completed using reference TRBV7-2 and TRBJ1-2, is GAGVSQSPSNKVTEKGKDVELRCDPISGHTALYWYRQSLGQGLEFLIYFQGNSAPDKSGLPSDRFSAERTGGSVSTLTIQRTQQEDSAVYLCASSLVGLYGYTFGSGTRLTVV.

V usage is TRBV29-1 and J usage is TRBJ2-1, with D perhaps TRBD1 (7 bases). This CDR3 has 13 amino acids. Germline CDR1 and CDR2: SQVTM and ANQGSEA. Trimming took off 2 bases at V and 7 bases at J, with 12 bases between the two ends. The CDR3, as DNA: TGCAGCGTTGAAAGGGGGGACAGTAATGAGCAGTTCTTC. Translating gives CSVERGDSNEQFF.

The J gene is TRBJ2-1, the V gene TRBV5-6, with TRBD2 identical over 7 bases. In germline, CDR1 is SGHDT, CDR2 YYEEEE. The CDR3 is made up of 19 amino acids. Trimming cost V 3 bases and J 2 bases; bases outside gene matches: 17. CDR3 nucleotides: TGTGCCAGCAGCTCGTGGGCAGACATAGGGCTAGCGGCCTACAATGAGCAGTTCTTC. This codes for CASSSWADIGLAAYNEQFF.

This rearrangement joins TRBV9 to TRBJ2-7, with 10 positions matching TRBD1. Unmatched junction bases numbered 5, after V lost 0 bases and J lost 5 bases. Germline CDR1 and CDR2: SGDLS and YYNGEE. The CDR3 length is 15 residues. The CDR3 DNA sequence: TGTGCCAGCAGCGTAGAGGACAGGGGGAGGCACGAGCAGTACTTC. It encodes CASSVEDRGRHEQYF.

This rearrangement joins TRBV11-2 to TRBJ2-1; TRBD1 aligns across 8 bases. V lost 5 bases, J lost 15 bases, and 12 bases stayed unmatched. This CDR3 region has 13 residues. CDR1 is SGHAT and CDR2 is FQNNGV in the germline V gene. The CDR3 spells CASSPGQGNRLFF. CDR3 sequence (DNA): TGTGCCAGCAGCCCCGGACAGGGTAACAGGTTGTTCTTC.

V usage is TRBV19 and J usage is TRBJ2-6, with a possible D match to TRBD1 (5 bases). V was pared by 4 bases and J by 0 bases, with 13 bases between. The CDR3 runs 17 residues. Per the germline V gene, CDR1 is LNHDA and CDR2 is SQIVND (reference sequence). The CDR3 bases are TGTGCCAGTAGTAGGGGCAGGATCAGCTCTGGGGCCAACGTCCTGACTTTC. Protein product: CASSRGRISSGANVLTF.

The chain recombines TRBV6-6 with TRBJ2-7; 9 positions agree with TRBD1. Germline V gives CDR1 MNHNY, CDR2 SVGAGI (reference sequence). V trimming: 2 bases; J trimming: 4 bases; junction bases outside the gene matches: 3. The CDR3 spans 14 residues. The CDR3 nucleotides are TGTGCCAGCAGTTACGGGACAGGGTTATACGAGCAGTACTTC. The encoded protein is CASSYGTGLYEQYF.

This chain uses TRBV29-1 with TRBJ2-5; perhaps TRBD2 as D (6 bases). In germline, CDR1 is SQVTM, CDR2 ANQGSEA. This CDR3 has 11 amino acids. Trimming removed 4 bases at V and 5 bases at J, with 8 bases between. CDR3 amino acids: CSVVGRETQYF. CDR3 DNA: TGCAGCGTTGTTGGGAGGGAGACCCAGTACTTC.

This sequence joins TRBV5-1 and TRBJ1-3, with D possibly TRBD1 on 6 matching bases. This CDR3 comprises 16 residues. Germline loops: CDR1 SGHRS, CDR2 YFSETQ. The ends were cut back, 2 bases at V and 0 bases at J, with 12 bases in the middle. The CDR3, as DNA: TGCGCCAGCAGCTTAACAGGGCTCAACTCTGGAAACACCATATATTTT. This gives the protein CASSLTGLNSGNTIYF.

The J gene is TRBJ1-2, the V gene TRBV5-1; no clear D. Trimming took off 0 bases at V and 3 bases at J, with 9 bases between the two ends. This CDR3 region has 14 residues. Germline-derived CDR1 and CDR2 are SGHRS and YFSETQ. This CDR3 is CASSLAGSDYGYTF. CDR3 DNA sequence: TGCGCCAGCAGCTTGGCCGGGAGCGACTATGGCTACACCTTC.

The sample holds a few counts of this clone. This chain links TRBV11-2 with TRBJ2-5, with 9 bases aligning to TRBD1. Germline CDR1 SGHAT, CDR2 FQNNGV. The CDR3 extends over 14 amino acids. Trimming cost V 3 bases and J 7 bases; bases outside gene matches: 6. The CDR3 loop is CASSFGQGTGTQYF. The CDR3 DNA follows: TGTGCCAGCAGCTTCGGACAGGGGACGGGGACCCAGTACTTC.

CDR3 residues: CASSLSRRTAYEQYF. In DNA, the CDR3 is TGTGCCAGCAGCTTGAGTCGCAGGACAGCCTACGAGCAGTACTTC. The chain carries TRBV5-6 and TRBJ2-7, with a tentative D call TRBD1 (6 bases). V lost 1 base and J 2 bases, leaving 13 bases between the germline ends. Germline-derived CDR1 and CDR2 are SGHDT and YYEEEE. The CDR3 has 15 amino acids. Together with reference TRBV5-6 and TRBJ2-7, the CDR3 gives the full variable domain: DAGVTQSPTHLIKTRGQQVTLRCSPKSGHDTVSWYQQALGQGPQFIFQYYEEEERQRGNFPDRFSGHQFPNYSSELNVNALLLGDSALYLCASSLSRRTAYEQYFGPGTRLTVT.

The CDR3 spells CASRGQDRGRGELFF. CDR3 bases: TGTGCCAGCCGGGGCCAGGACAGGGGGCGAGGGGAGCTGTTTTTT. This sequence joins TRBV6-5 and TRBJ2-2, with 11 nucleotides matching TRBD1. Per germline, CDR1 MNHEY and CDR2 SVGAGI. The junction had 10 bases not matched to a gene; V was cut back by 8 bases and J by 8 bases. This CDR3 comprises 15 residues.

The V call is TRBV19, the J call TRBJ1-5; a weak D match, TRBD1 (5 bases). Trimming removed 3 bases at V and 9 bases at J, with 9 bases between. Looked up from germline, CDR1 is LNHDA and CDR2 is SQIVND (reference sequence). The CDR3 has 12 amino acids. CDR3 sequence: CASSIGGRPQHF. The CDR3 DNA sequence: TGTGCCAGTAGTATTGGGGGGAGGCCCCAGCATTTT.

This clone was seen a handful of times. The chain joins TRBV19 to TRBJ1-4; TRBD1 matches 10 bases. From germline, CDR1 is LNHDA and CDR2 SQIVND (reference sequence). The CDR3 runs 15 residues. The V gene end was trimmed by 4 bases and the J gene end by 8 bases; junction bases not matched to a gene: 7. CDR3 DNA: TGTGCCAGTAGTAAAGGGGACAGGGGAGGCGAAAAACTGTTTTTT. Residues: CASSKGDRGGEKLFF.

The rearrangement joins TRBV7-6 to TRBJ2-1; TRBD1 is a possible D gene (5 bases). Germline loops: CDR1 SGHVS, CDR2 FNYEAQ. With 5 bases removed from V and 7 bases from J, the gap between germline ends came to 21 bases. CDR3 length: 16 residues. For the CDR3, the DNA is TGTGCCAGCAGCCCCCCTTGGGCAGGGTATGAAAATGAGCAGTTCTTC. Translating gives CASSPPWAGYENEQFF.

This clone has a single count. V is TRBV19 and J is TRBJ2-2, with D unresolved. The CDR3 spans 15 residues. The V end lost 10 bases, the J end lost 3 bases, and 18 bases lay between the germline ends. Germline assignment: CDR1 LNHDA and CDR2 SQIVND (reference sequence). The DNA of the CDR3 is TGTGCCACCGCCCCGGCGGTGCTGTACACCGGGGAGCTGTTTTTT. Amino acid sequence: CATAPAVLYTGELFF.

This chain links TRBV15 with TRBJ2-3; tentatively, D is TRBD2 (5 bases). This CDR3 is 16 amino acids long. In germline, CDR1 is LNHNV, CDR2 YYDKDF (reference sequence). The V and J ends lost 0 bases and 5 bases respectively, with 15 bases between them. The CDR3 DNA sequence: TGTGCCACCAGCAGAGATCGGAATAGCGTGCAAGATACGCAGTATTTT. Translating gives CATSRDRNSVQDTQYF.